This T cell receptor (beta chain) was recorded in a study of CD8+CD57+ T cells in acquired aplastic anemia. Study background: Reads per healthy sample averaged roughly 9.9 million (CD4+) and some 12 million (CD8+).

Study findings and constraints: CD8+ Simpson's diversity in patients was not significantly different from that in controls. Patients and controls shared twenty-nine CD8+ CDR3 sequences, highly expressed in patients.

With respect to this clonotype: What it binds is unknown.

TCR beta VDJ and CDR3 were profiled, and genomic DNA was the template. MiXCR, applied by TCRdb to the reads, yields one record per CDR3 protein. The sample includes fewer than 250,000 distinct CDR3 sequences, approximately 52% of them seen just once. The V and J ends lost 0 bases and 6 bases respectively, with 6 bases between them. The germline V gene has CDR1 SNHLY and CDR2 FYNNEI. The CDR3 length is 12 residues. The chain couples TRBV2 to TRBJ2-7; no definite D call. The TCR originated in a human donor in good health, serving as a control. Sequencing used sorted CD4+, CD8+, or CD8+CD57+ T cells (not recorded which) from PBMCs. For the CDR3, the DNA is TGTGCCAGCAGTGAAGCGCAGCCCGAGCAGTACTTC. Translated, it gives CASSEAQPEQYF.